Here is one TCR beta chain with its context. Its antigen remains unidentified. A much larger clonotype is one base distant, so this may be a read error. Germline assignment: CDR1 MRHNA and CDR2 SNTAGT. V was pared by 8 bases and J by 2 bases, with 9 bases between. The CDR3 consists of 12 residues. This entry is derived from a study of breast tumors, draining lymph nodes, adjacent tissues. General study points: Luminal-like breast cancer showed significantly greater tumor-nontumor repertoire similarity than basal-like breast cancer did.

TCRdb recomputed calls from the multiplex PCR reads with MiXCR, one row per CDR3 protein. This table holds roughly 130,000 distinct CDR3 sequences, nearly 20% found once. Breast cancer patients provided tissue from their axillary draining lymph nodes. Sequenced input: axillary lymph node tissue. The receptor comes from a female donor with breast cancer. Some clones in this sample may be carry-over from other donors' samples. This chain connects TRBV6-4 to TRBJ1-2; D not resolved. The CDR3 spells CASWAANYGYTF. The CDR3 nucleotides are TGTGCCAGCTGGGCAGCGAACTATGGCTACACCTTC.